The 23 T cell receptor beta chains below were found in one sample sequenced in a study of regulatory T cells in long-lasting Graves disease. The time point: newly diagnosed GD, antithyroid drugs for less than 3 months. Making the TCR library involved RNA that had been extracted from PBMCs. Arm-PCR with iRepertoire HTBI primers amplified the CDR3 regions for these TCR beta libraries. TCRdb redid the calling of the multiplex PCR reads with MiXCR, one entry per CDR3 protein. The sample records 440,000 or so distinct CDR3 sequences, over 15% being singletons. This same sample was also part of a study on T cells in Graves' hyperthyroidism and ophthalmopathy.

The specimen comprised peripheral blood mononuclear cells (PBMCs), sampled at new diagnosis, from a patient treated with antithyroid drugs. The receptors shown here come from a woman in her twenties or thirties with Graves disease.

In its sample, this clonotype was seen a few times. The chain links TRBV20-1 to TRBJ2-1; 12 nucleotides line up with TRBD2. Per the germline V gene, CDR1 is DFQATT and CDR2 is SNEGSKA (reference sequence). The CDR3 totals 18 residues. V was pared by 5 bases and J by 8 bases, with 19 bases of the junction left unmatched. The chain's CDR3 is CSAPNPSGRGSVRDEQFF. The DNA of the CDR3 is TGCAGTGCTCCCAACCCTAGCGGGAGGGGTAGCGTCCGGGATGAGCAGTTCTTC.

The CDR3 DNA sequence: TGTGCCATCAAGGGGCAGGGGAACACTGAAGCTTTCTTT. It encodes CAIKGQGNTEAFF. This chain uses TRBV10-3 with TRBJ1-1, with D possibly matching TRBD1 (5 bases). The CDR3 covers 13 residues. V lost 7 bases and J 1 base, leaving 10 bases between the germline ends. Germline CDR1 ENHRY, CDR2 SYGVKD.

The V gene is TRBV4-1, the J gene TRBJ2-7; 9 nucleotides line up with TRBD2. In germline, CDR1 is MGHRA, CDR2 YSYEKL. V was pared by 4 bases and J by 4 bases, with 8 bases of the junction left unmatched. This CDR3 spans 15 amino acids. The CDR3 DNA sequence: TGCGCCAGCAGCCCGACTAGCGGTCTCCTGTACGAGCAGTACTTC. As protein: CASSPTSGLLYEQYF.

This chain links TRBV19 with TRBJ2-2, with 8 bases aligning to TRBD2. The CDR3 is 18 amino acids. In germline, CDR1 is LNHDA, CDR2 SQIVND (reference sequence). Trimming at V came to 6 bases and at J to 4 bases, leaving 16 bases not matched to a gene. The CDR3 loop reads CASRDEREYSLGTGELFF. The DNA for the CDR3 is TGTGCCAGTAGAGATGAGCGGGAGTATTCTCTTGGCACCGGGGAGCTGTTTTTT.

Concerning this clonotype: Since a much larger clone is just one base distant, this may be a read error. The rearrangement uses TRBV6-1 and TRBJ2-7; 8 bases fit TRBD2. This CDR3 is built from 15 residues. Germline loops: CDR1 MNHNS, CDR2 SASEGT. The V segment lost 5 bases and the J segment 12 bases; nucleotides outside the gene matches: 18. Here the CDR3 DNA reads TGTGCCAGCAGTCACGGTAGGCTAGCGGGTTCCGAGTCGTACTTC. Translation gives CASSHGRLAGSESYF.

In this sample, this clonotype turned up many times. The chain combines TRBV13 with TRBJ2-5; either TRBD1 or TRBD2 may supply D (5 bases each). Per germline, CDR1 PRHDT and CDR2 FYEKMQ (reference sequence). V shed 0 bases and J shed 5 bases, with 13 bases lying between them. This CDR3 comprises 15 residues. The CDR3: CASSLGVRDPETQYF. The CDR3 DNA is TGTGCCAGCAGCTTAGGAGTCCGGGACCCGGAGACCCAGTACTTC.

The chain couples TRBV6-1 to TRBJ1-4; maybe TRBD1 (5 bases). The CDR3 runs to 15 residues. The germline V gene encodes CDR1 MNHNS and CDR2 SASEGT. V lost 2 bases and J lost 8, with 15 bases in between. CDR3 residues: CASSEWGRAEEKLFF. The CDR3 DNA follows: TGTGCCAGCAGTGAATGGGGCAGGGCGGAAGAAAAACTGTTTTTT.

This clonotype was seen repeatedly, ten times or more. The chain uses TRBV7-2 and TRBJ2-2; TRBD1 aligns across 9 bases. The V gene end was trimmed by 2 bases and the J gene end by 5 bases; junction bases not matched to a gene: 3. The length of the CDR3 is 15 residues. Germline loops: CDR1 SGHTA, CDR2 FQGNSA. The CDR3 DNA reads as TGTGCCAGCAGCTTACGGGACAGGGTGACCGGGGAGCTGTTTTTT. Encoded protein: CASSLRDRVTGELFF. Together with reference TRBV7-2 and TRBJ2-2, the CDR3 gives the full variable domain: GAGVSQSPSNKVTEKGKDVELRCDPISGHTALYWYRQSLGQGLEFLIYFQGNSAPDKSGLPSDRFSAERTGGSVSTLTIQRTQQEDSAVYLCASSLRDRVTGELFFGEGSRLTVL.

Worth noting for this clonotype: This probably arose from a read error, given a far larger clone one base away. This chain joins TRBV28 and TRBJ2-1, with D possibly being TRBD1 or TRBD2 (7 bases each). The J call is doubtful: the DNA matches TRBJ2-5 better. Germline CDR1 reads MDHEN; CDR2 reads SYDVKM. There are 14 residues in the CDR3. Here the CDR3 reads CDSTPAGQLETQYF. In DNA, the CDR3 is TGTGACAGCACCCCAGCGGGACAGTTAGAGACCCAGTACTTC.

In this sample, this clonotype turned up many times. The rearrangement uses TRBV24-1 and TRBJ2-2, with TRBD2 matching 15 bases. J was trimmed by 4 bases and V by 3 bases; bases with no gene match: 11. This CDR3 is built from 20 residues. CDR1 and CDR2 (germline): KGHDR, SFDVKD. The chain's CDR3 is CATSDPGGLAGGIGTGELFF. The CDR3 coding sequence is TGTGCCACCAGTGATCCAGGGGGACTAGCGGGAGGAATAGGCACCGGGGAGCTGTTTTTT.

The V call is TRBV27, the J call TRBJ2-6, with 10 bases aligning to TRBD1. Looked up from germline, CDR1 is MNHEY and CDR2 is SMNVEV (reference sequence). The ends lost 8 bases at V and 0 bases at J; junction bases unmatched: 4. The CDR3 spans 16 residues. This CDR3 is CASRDRGLSGANVLTF. The CDR3 DNA follows: TGTGCCAGCCGGGACAGGGGTCTCTCTGGGGCCAACGTCCTGACTTTC.

This chain links TRBV29-1 with TRBJ2-1; tentative D call: TRBD1 (5 bases). Germline CDR1 and CDR2: SQVTM and ANQGSEA. Trimming left V 0 bases short and J 8 bases short, with 17 bases between. The CDR3 has 15 residues. The CDR3 reads CSVEEQDTSWDEQFF. Written as DNA, the CDR3 is TGCAGCGTTGAAGAGCAGGACACATCGTGGGATGAGCAGTTCTTC.

Ten or more counts support this clonotype. DNA for the CDR3: TGTGCCAGCTCACCACCGGGAAAACCCCGGGGTGGAGAAAAACTGTTTTTT. Amino acid sequence: CASSPPGKPRGGEKLFF. The gene calls are TRBV18 and TRBJ1-4, with D uncertain. The CDR3 is 17 residues long. In germline, CDR1 is KGHSH, CDR2 LQKENI. Trimming shortened V by 0 bases and J by 8 bases, and 19 bases separated the two germline ends.

Many counts were recorded for this clonotype. Compared with germline, one end of the junction differs, possibly owing to a read error. The chain carries TRBV7-7 and TRBJ1-1, with 7 bases identical to TRBD1. This CDR3 has 15 residues. CDR1 SSHAT and CDR2 FNYEAQ come from the germline V gene (reference sequence). In nucleotides, the CDR3 is TGTGCTAGCAGCAGATCACAGGGGCCTAGCACTGAAGCTTTCTTT. This codes for CASSRSQGPSTEAFF.

The gene calls are TRBV10-3 and TRBJ2-7, with TRBD2 matching over 8 bases. Germline CDR1 is ENHRY and CDR2 is SYGVKD. CDR3 length: 15 residues. The J segment lost 2 bases and the V segment lost 0 bases, leaving 3 bases of the junction unmatched. The CDR3 region has the DNA TGTGCCATCAGTGAGTCACTAGCGGTCACCTACGAGCAGTACTTC. Protein sequence: CAISESLAVTYEQYF.

This clonotype was seen ten or more times. A much more abundant neighbour one base away suggests this may be a read error. The chain employs TRBV2 and TRBJ2-7; 7 positions agree with TRBD1. The CDR3 runs 14 residues. V was pared by 6 bases and J by 4 bases, with 9 bases of the junction left unmatched. Germline assignment: CDR1 SNHLY and CDR2 FYNNEI. CDR3 region: CASRPGTESYEQYF. CDR3 coding DNA: TGTGCCAGCAGACCCGGGACAGAGAGTTACGAGCAGTACTTC.

This clonotype was seen a handful of times. The chain's CDR3 is CSARDGSSGNTIYF. In nucleotides, the CDR3 is TGCAGTGCTAGGGACGGGAGCTCTGGAAACACCATATATTTT. This chain uses TRBV20-1 with TRBJ1-3; no definite D call. The CDR3 extends over 14 amino acids. The ends were cut back, 3 bases at V and 0 bases at J, with 9 bases in the middle. Germline V CDR1 and CDR2: DFQATT, SNEGSKA (reference sequence).

This clonotype turned up a few times. CDR3 nucleotide sequence: TGTGCCAGCTCACCGACGGGAGTAGGGCAAGAGACCCAGTACTTC. Protein: CASSPTGVGQETQYF. The chain combines TRBV18 with TRBJ2-5; D possibly corresponds to TRBD2 (6 bases). Trimming shortened V by 3 bases and J by 2 bases, and 13 bases separated the two germline ends. Germline V lookup: CDR1 KGHSH, CDR2 LQKENI. CDR3 size: 15 residues.

This clonotype was recorded a few times. CDR3 sequence (DNA): TGTGCCAGTAGTATCGGCCCGCTCGAGGGTCAGCCCCAGCATTTT. This gives the protein CASSIGPLEGQPQHF. This chain joins TRBV19 and TRBJ1-5; D gene ambiguous. V was trimmed by 3 bases and J by 6 bases, leaving 15 bases between them. In germline, CDR1 is LNHDA, CDR2 SQIVND (reference sequence). The CDR3 consists of 15 residues. The whole variable domain, remainder taken from reference TRBV19 and TRBJ1-5, is DGGITQSPKYLFRKEGQNVTLSCEQNLNHDAMYWYRQDPGQGLRLIYYSQIVNDFQKGDIAEGYSVSREKKESFPLTVTSAQKNPTAFYLCASSIGPLEGQPQHFGDGTRLSIL.

At least ten counts were recorded for this clonotype. The J gene is TRBJ2-7, the V gene TRBV7-2; D unclear. CDR1 is SGHTA, CDR2 FQGNSA, per germline. The V end was cut by 6 bases, the J end by 6 bases, with 18 bases between. The CDR3 contains 14 residues. CDR3: CASRTDMAGVEQYF. CDR3 sequence (DNA): TGTGCCAGCAGGACCGACATGGCAGGAGTCGAGCAGTACTTC. Full variable domain (remainder filled in from reference TRBV7-2 and TRBJ2-7): GAGVSQSPSNKVTEKGKDVELRCDPISGHTALYWYRQSLGQGLEFLIYFQGNSAPDKSGLPSDRFSAERTGGSVSTLTIQRTQQEDSAVYLCASRTDMAGVEQYFGPGTRLTVT.

This clonotype was detected only a few times. This chain connects TRBV20-1 to TRBJ2-5; 9 positions agree with TRBD2. CDR3 size: 14 residues. CDR1 and CDR2 from the germline V gene are DFQATT and SNEGSKA (reference sequence). Trimming cost V 3 bases and J 6 bases; bases outside gene matches: 8. This CDR3 is CSASLSSGIKTQYF. Written as DNA, the CDR3 is TGCAGTGCTAGTTTGTCTAGCGGGATAAAGACCCAGTACTTC.

This clonotype was observed a few times. This chain connects TRBV11-3 to TRBJ2-6, with D perhaps matching TRBD1 (8 bases). V lost 4 bases, J lost 2 bases, and 18 bases lay in between. CDR3 length: 18 amino acids. Germline-derived CDR1 and CDR2 are SGHNT and YENEEA. DNA of the CDR3: TGTGCCAGCAGCTCGTCGACAGGGGCGGGGGCTGGGGCCAACGTCCTGACTTTC. Amino acid sequence: CASSSSTGAGAGANVLTF.

In this sample, this clonotype turned up a few times. The chain is built from TRBV12-5 and TRBJ2-3; possible D gene TRBD2, 6 bases. The CDR3 runs to 16 residues. Germline V gives CDR1 LGHNT, CDR2 FRNRAP. Deletions cut 1 base from V and 4 bases from J, with 15 bases between. The CDR3 is CASGLATGVESDTQYF. Written as DNA, the CDR3 is TGTGCTAGTGGTTTGGCTACGGGAGTAGAGTCAGATACGCAGTATTTT.